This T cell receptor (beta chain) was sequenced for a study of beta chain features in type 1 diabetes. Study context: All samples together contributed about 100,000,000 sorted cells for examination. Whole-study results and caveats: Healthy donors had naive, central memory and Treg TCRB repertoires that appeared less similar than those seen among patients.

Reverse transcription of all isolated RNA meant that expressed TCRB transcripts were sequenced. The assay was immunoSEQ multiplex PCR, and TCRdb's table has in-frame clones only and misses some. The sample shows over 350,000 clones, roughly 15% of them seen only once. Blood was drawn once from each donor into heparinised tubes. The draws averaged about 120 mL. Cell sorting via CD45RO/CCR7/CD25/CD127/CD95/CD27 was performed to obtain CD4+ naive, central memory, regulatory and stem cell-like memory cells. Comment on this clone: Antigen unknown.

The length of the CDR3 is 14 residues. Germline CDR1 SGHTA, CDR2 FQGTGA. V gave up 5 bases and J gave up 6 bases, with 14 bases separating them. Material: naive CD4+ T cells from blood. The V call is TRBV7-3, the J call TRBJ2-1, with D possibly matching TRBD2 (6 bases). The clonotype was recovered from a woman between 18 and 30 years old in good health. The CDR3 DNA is TGTGCCAGCAGCAGAGGGACTCCTGGCAATGAGCAGTTCTTC. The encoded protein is CASSRGTPGNEQFF.